This is a list of T cell receptor beta chains from one sample in a study of blood T cell repertoires in COVID-19. TCRdb keeps only in-frame clones here, not all; method: immunoSEQ multiplex PCR. The data show about 180,000 clones, about four fifths seen once. The source material was peripheral blood. These receptor sequences come from a woman in her 70s with COVID-19, enrolled during active disease. The CDR3 runs from the conserved cysteine through the conserved F or W. The order of the fields is V gene, clone size, J gene, D gene, CDR3 DNA, CDR3 protein. The D gene is left open where the match is weak. Size is omitted from some rows. Given values are once, few, many or a class for expanded clones.

v_call: TRBV5-6; clone_size: NA; j_call: TRBJ2-1; d_call: TRBD2; cdr3_nt: TGTGCCAGCAGCTTCCGGACTAGCGGGAGTTTCAATGAGCAGTTCTTC; cdr3_aa: CASSFRTSGSFNEQFF
v_call: TRBV6-5; clone_size: many; j_call: TRBJ1-2; d_call: TRBD1; cdr3_nt: TGTGCCAGCAGACAGGGGCCCAACTATGGCTACACCTTC; cdr3_aa: CASRQGPNYGYTF
v_call: TRBV21-1; clone_size: NA; j_call: TRBJ2-7; d_call: NA; cdr3_nt: TGTGCCAGCAGCACGTACGGGACAGGGGCCTACGAGCAGTACTTC; cdr3_aa: CASSTYGTGAYEQYF
v_call: TRBV6-2/TRBV6-3; clone_size: NA; j_call: TRBJ1-5; d_call: TRBD1; cdr3_nt: TGTGCCAGCAGCAGGGGGACTAATAGCAATCAGCCCCAGCATTTT; cdr3_aa: CASSRGTNSNQPQHF
v_call: TRBV24-1; clone_size: NA; j_call: TRBJ2-3; d_call: TRBD2; cdr3_nt: TGTGCCACCAGTGCTCCAATTAGCGGGACAGATACGCAGTATTTT; cdr3_aa: CATSAPISGTDTQYF
v_call: TRBV19; clone_size: NA; j_call: TRBJ2-7; d_call: NA; cdr3_nt: TGTGCCAGTAGTATAGCGGGAACTAGCTCCTACGAGCAGTACTTC; cdr3_aa: CASSIAGTSSYEQYF
v_call: TRBV28; clone_size: NA; j_call: TRBJ1-2; d_call: NA; cdr3_nt: TGTGCCAGCAGTTTCCCCGTTGCACAGCACAGCTATGGCTACACCTTC; cdr3_aa: CASSFPVAQHSYGYTF
v_call: TRBV5-1; clone_size: NA; j_call: TRBJ2-5; d_call: NA; cdr3_nt: TGCGCCAGCAGCCTATCCTCCGGGACACCGGGGCAAGAGACCCAGTACTTC; cdr3_aa: CASSLSSGTPGQETQYF
v_call: TRBV3-1/TRBV3-2; clone_size: few; j_call: TRBJ1-1; d_call: TRBD1; cdr3_nt: TGTGCCAGCAGCAGGACAGGGATTGAGTCTGAAGCTTTCTTT; cdr3_aa: CASSRTGIESEAFF
v_call: TRBV18; clone_size: NA; j_call: TRBJ2-5; d_call: TRBD2; cdr3_nt: TGTGCCAGCTCGGGAAGACTAGCGGGATACCAAGAGACCCAGTACTTC; cdr3_aa: CASSGRLAGYQETQYF
v_call: TRBV28; clone_size: NA; j_call: TRBJ1-3; d_call: NA; cdr3_nt: TGTGCCAGCAGTTCGCTGGCAGGGTACGGAAACACCATATATTTT; cdr3_aa: CASSSLAGYGNTIYF
v_call: TRBV30; clone_size: NA; j_call: TRBJ2-4; d_call: NA; cdr3_nt: TGTGCCTGGAGTGGGCCCCCTGACATTCAGTACTTC; cdr3_aa: CAWSGPPDIQYF
v_call: TRBV19; clone_size: few; j_call: TRBJ1-5; d_call: TRBD1; cdr3_nt: TGTGCCAGTAGTAACCGGGACAGGGGGAATCAGCCCCAGCATTTT; cdr3_aa: CASSNRDRGNQPQHF
v_call: TRBV2; clone_size: NA; j_call: TRBJ2-3; d_call: TRBD1; cdr3_nt: TGTGCCAGCAGTGACCAACAGGGGGATACGCAGTATTTT; cdr3_aa: CASSDQQGDTQYF
v_call: TRBV4-3; clone_size: NA; j_call: TRBJ2-5; d_call: TRBD1; cdr3_nt: TGCGCCAGCAGCCAGGACTGGGACAGGGTGGAGACCCAGTACTTC; cdr3_aa: CASSQDWDRVETQYF
v_call: TRBV28; clone_size: once; j_call: TRBJ1-5; d_call: NA; cdr3_nt: TGTGCCAGCAGTTTCTCCGGGGGGAGTAATCAGCCCCAGCATTTT; cdr3_aa: CASSFSGGSNQPQHF
v_call: TRBV5-6; clone_size: NA; j_call: TRBJ2-7; d_call: NA; cdr3_nt: TGTGCCAGCAGCTTGGACTTTACGGGGAACGAGCAGTACTTC; cdr3_aa: CASSLDFTGNEQYF
v_call: TRBV7-9; clone_size: NA; j_call: TRBJ2-1; d_call: TRBD1; cdr3_nt: TGTGCCAGCAGCTTAGGGGACAGTAAATACAATGAGCAGTTCTTC; cdr3_aa: CASSLGDSKYNEQFF
v_call: TRBV5-6; clone_size: NA; j_call: TRBJ1-1; d_call: TRBD1; cdr3_nt: TGTGCCAGCAGCGCAACGGGACAGGGTAGACGGAGGAACACTGAAGCTTTCTTT; cdr3_aa: CASSATGQGRRRNTEAFF
v_call: TRBV28; clone_size: NA; j_call: TRBJ2-5; d_call: NA; cdr3_nt: TGTGCCAGCAGCTATAGAACAGGGCGTCCTCGGGGGGCCCAGTACTTC; cdr3_aa: CASSYRTGRPRGAQYF
v_call: TRBV2; clone_size: NA; j_call: TRBJ2-5; d_call: NA; cdr3_nt: TGTGCCAGCAGTGCTGGGGGGATCCAAGAGACCCAGTACTTC; cdr3_aa: CASSAGGIQETQYF
v_call: TRBV18; clone_size: NA; j_call: TRBJ2-5; d_call: TRBD2; cdr3_nt: TGTGCCAGCTCACCACTTACGACTTATCTCGGCAGCCTAGCGGGGGACCAAGAGACCCAGTACTTC; cdr3_aa: CASSPLTTYLGSLAGDQETQYF